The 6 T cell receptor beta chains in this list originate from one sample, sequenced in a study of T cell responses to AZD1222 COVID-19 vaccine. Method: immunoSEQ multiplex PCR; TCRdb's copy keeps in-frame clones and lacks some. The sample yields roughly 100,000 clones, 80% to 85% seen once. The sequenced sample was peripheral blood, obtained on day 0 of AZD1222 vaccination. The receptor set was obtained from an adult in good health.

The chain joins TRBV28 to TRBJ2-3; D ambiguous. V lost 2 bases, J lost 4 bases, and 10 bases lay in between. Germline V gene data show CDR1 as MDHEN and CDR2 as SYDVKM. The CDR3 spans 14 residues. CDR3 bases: TGTGCCAGCAGTTTACGATCCAGCGCAGATACGCAGTATTTT. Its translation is CASSLRSSADTQYF.

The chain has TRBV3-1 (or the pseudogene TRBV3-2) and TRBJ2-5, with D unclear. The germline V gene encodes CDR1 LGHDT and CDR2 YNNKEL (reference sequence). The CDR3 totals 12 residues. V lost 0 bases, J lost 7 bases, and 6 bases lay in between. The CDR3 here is CASSQDRGTQYF. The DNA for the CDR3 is TGTGCCAGCAGCCAAGATAGAGGGACCCAGTACTTC.

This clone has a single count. The CDR3 region has the DNA TGTGCCAGCAGCCCACAGGGGGCGCGCAATTCACCCCTCCACTTT. Encoded protein: CASSPQGARNSPLHF. The rearrangement links TRBV7-9 to TRBJ1-6, with 9 positions matching TRBD1. Per germline, CDR1 SEHNR and CDR2 FQNEAQ (reference sequence). V trimming: 5 bases; J trimming: 7 bases; junction bases outside the gene matches: 6. CDR3 length: 15 residues.

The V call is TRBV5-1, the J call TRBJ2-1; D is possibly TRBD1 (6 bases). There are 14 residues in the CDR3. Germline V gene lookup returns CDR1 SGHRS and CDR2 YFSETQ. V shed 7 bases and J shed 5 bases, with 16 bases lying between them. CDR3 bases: TGCGCCAGCGGGCGAGGGGGAGCGAACAATGAGCAGTTCTTC. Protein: CASGRGGANNEQFF.

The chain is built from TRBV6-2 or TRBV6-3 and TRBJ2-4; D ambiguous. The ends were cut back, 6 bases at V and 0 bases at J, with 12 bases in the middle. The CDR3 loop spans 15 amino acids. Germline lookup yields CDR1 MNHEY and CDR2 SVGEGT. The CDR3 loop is CASSHELLAKNIQYF. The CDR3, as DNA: TGTGCCAGCAGCCATGAACTACTAGCCAAAAACATTCAGTACTTC.

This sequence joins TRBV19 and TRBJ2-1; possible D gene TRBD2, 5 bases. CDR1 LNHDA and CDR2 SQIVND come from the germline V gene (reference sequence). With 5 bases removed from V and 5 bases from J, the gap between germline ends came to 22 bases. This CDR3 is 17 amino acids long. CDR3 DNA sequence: TGTGCCAGTAGTTTCCTAGGACTTCTAAGAACAGACAATGAGCAGTTCTTC. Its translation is CASSFLGLLRTDNEQFF.